One sample yielded the 28 T cell receptor beta chains listed below, sequenced in a study of technical replicates of blood from a few donors. Using immunoSEQ multiplex PCR, the repertoire was profiled, and TCRdb retains in-frame clones only, with some absent. The table has about 70,000 clones, 95% to 98% seen once. The sequenced sample was T cells isolated from PBMCs. These receptors originate from a human donor in good health.

V is TRBV12-5 and J is TRBJ2-7, with TRBD2 as a possible D gene (6 bases). V lost 7 bases, J lost 3 bases, and 22 bases lay in between. This CDR3 contains 16 residues. Germline V gene data show CDR1 as LGHNT and CDR2 as FRNRAP. The CDR3 region is CASAERAGAFFYEQYF. Written as DNA, the CDR3 is TGTGCTAGTGCGGAGCGGGCAGGAGCCTTCTTCTACGAGCAGTACTTC.

V gene TRBV29-1 combines with J gene TRBJ2-7, with D possibly being TRBD1 (6 bases). Germline V CDR1 and CDR2: SQVTM, ANQGSEA. The CDR3 runs 13 residues. The germline V and J ends were trimmed by 2 bases and 6 bases, with 14 bases remaining between them. This CDR3 reads CSVERGGPPEQYF. DNA of the CDR3: TGCAGCGTTGAACGTGGGGGCCCACCCGAGCAGTACTTC.

V is TRBV28 and J is TRBJ2-7, with a tentative D call TRBD2 (6 bases). Germline V lookup: CDR1 MDHEN, CDR2 SYDVKM. The CDR3 extends over 15 amino acids. V lost 0 bases and J lost 5, with 14 bases in between. CDR3 DNA sequence: TGTGCCAGCAGTTTATGGTCCAGGGAGGTAAACGAGCAGTACTTC. As protein: CASSLWSREVNEQYF.

The chain links TRBV19 to TRBJ1-1, with D hard to call. The CDR3 length is 14 residues. The V end was cut by 3 bases, the J end by 5 bases, with 13 bases between. Germline loops: CDR1 LNHDA, CDR2 SQIVND (reference sequence). CDR3 bases: TGTGCCAGTAGTATCTCTAGCCGAGGGACTGAAGCTTTCTTT. As protein: CASSISSRGTEAFF. Variable domain in full (rest from reference TRBV19 and TRBJ1-1): DGGITQSPKYLFRKEGQNVTLSCEQNLNHDAMYWYRQDPGQGLRLIYYSQIVNDFQKGDIAEGYSVSREKKESFPLTVTSAQKNPTAFYLCASSISSRGTEAFFGQGTRLTVV.

The rearrangement uses TRBV4-1 and TRBJ2-5; 7 positions match TRBD2. There are 16 residues in the CDR3. Looked up from germline, CDR1 is MGHRA and CDR2 is YSYEKL. The V gene end was trimmed by 0 bases and the J gene end by 5 bases; junction bases not matched to a gene: 9. As DNA, the CDR3 is TGCGCCAGCAGCCAAGATCCCGCGGGAGTGAGGGAGACCCAGTACTTC. Protein sequence: CASSQDPAGVRETQYF.

J is TRBJ2-5 and V is TRBV18, with D unresolved. V was pared by 5 bases and J by 5 bases, with 12 bases between. The CDR3 extends over 13 amino acids. Germline CDR1 and CDR2: KGHSH and LQKENI. CDR3 DNA: TGTGCCAGCTCAAAAGTTGGAGTCGAGACCCAGTACTTC. Amino acids: CASSKVGVETQYF. Looking up the rest from reference TRBV18 and TRBJ2-5 gives the full variable domain: NAGVMQNPRHLVRRRGQEARLRCSPMKGHSHVYWYRQLPEEGLKFMVYLQKENIIDESGMPKERFSAEFPKEGPSILRIQQVVRGDSAAYFCASSKVGVETQYFGPGTRLLVL.

The chain couples TRBV9 to TRBJ2-5, with 7 positions matching TRBD2. The trim removed 3 bases at V and 2 bases at J, leaving 4 bases unmatched. Germline V CDR1 and CDR2: SGDLS, YYNGEE. CDR3 length: 14 residues. CDR3 bases: TGTGCCAGCAGCGCCGGGGGGTTACAAGAGACCCAGTACTTC. Translation: CASSAGGLQETQYF.

This sequence joins TRBV9 and TRBJ1-2; D is unclear. The CDR3 is 13 amino acids. Germline values: CDR1 SGDLS, CDR2 YYNGEE. V dropped 0 bases and J dropped 5 bases, with 8 bases sitting between them. CDR3 nucleotide sequence: TGTGCCAGCAGCGTAGGGGGAGATTATGGCTACACCTTC. Encoded protein: CASSVGGDYGYTF. Looking up the rest from reference TRBV9 and TRBJ1-2 gives the full variable domain: DSGVTQTPKHLITATGQRVTLRCSPRSGDLSVYWYQQSLDQGLQFLIQYYNGEERAKGNILERFSAQQFPDLHSELNLSSLELGDSALYFCASSVGGDYGYTFGSGTRLTVV.

The chain is built from TRBV6-5 and TRBJ2-7; D is unclear. V lost 8 bases to trimming and J lost 5 bases, with 10 bases between them. The CDR3 contains 11 residues. Germline loops: CDR1 MNHEY, CDR2 SVGAGI. The CDR3 loop reads CASSENHEQYF. CDR3 bases: TGTGCCAGCTCCGAGAACCACGAGCAGTACTTC.

The rearrangement joins TRBV11-2 to TRBJ1-3; possibly TRBD1 for D (5 bases). Trimming removed 5 bases from V and 0 bases from J, with 11 bases in between. In germline, CDR1 is SGHAT, CDR2 FQNNGV. This CDR3 is built from 15 residues. CDR3 protein: CASSQRQFSGNTIYF. CDR3 bases: TGTGCCAGCAGCCAAAGACAGTTCTCTGGAAACACCATATATTTT.

The chain combines TRBV20-1 with TRBJ1-1, with D hard to call. CDR1 is DFQATT and CDR2 is SNEGSKA in the germline V gene (reference sequence). The CDR3 has 11 residues. CDR3: CSGRSNTEAFF. DNA for the CDR3: TGCAGCGGGAGGTCGAACACTGAAGCTTTCTTT.

In the case of this clone: The junction and the germline gene differ at one end; a read error may be behind it. The rearrangement joins TRBV7-7 to TRBJ2-5, with 15 positions matching TRBD2. Germline V CDR1 and CDR2: SSHAT, FNYEAQ (reference sequence). The CDR3 contains 16 residues. CDR3 in DNA: TGTGCTAGCAGCTTCTCCGGGACTAGCGGGAGGGAGACCCAGTACTTC. Its protein is CASSFSGTSGRETQYF.

This chain connects TRBV11-1 to TRBJ2-5; possible D gene TRBD2, 5 bases. Trimming stripped 2 bases from V and 2 bases from J, with 9 bases between. Germline-derived CDR1 and CDR2 are SGHAT and FQDESV (reference sequence). The length of the CDR3 is 14 residues. The CDR3 loop is CASSLRGNQETQYF. The CDR3 coding sequence is TGTGCCAGCAGCTTAAGAGGGAATCAAGAGACCCAGTACTTC. The full variable domain, rest sourced from reference TRBV11-1 and TRBJ2-5, is EAEVAQSPRYKITEKSQAVAFWCDPISGHATLYWYRQILGQGPELLVQFQDESVVDDSQLPKDRFSAERLKGVDSTLKIQPAELGDSAMYLCASSLRGNQETQYFGPGTRLLVL.

The chain links TRBV30 to TRBJ1-5; D unclear. The CDR3 consists of 14 residues. In germline, CDR1 is GTSNPN, CDR2 SVGIG (reference sequence). V lost 5 bases and J 6 bases, leaving 17 bases between the germline ends. Written as DNA, the CDR3 is TGTGCCTGGGGGTACAGCCATAACGGTCAGCCCCAGCATTTT. Translating it yields CAWGYSHNGQPQHF.

The V and J genes are TRBV4-1 and TRBJ1-1, with D unresolved. Deletions cut 0 bases from V and 0 bases from J, with 11 bases between. The CDR3 extends over 16 amino acids. Germline loops: CDR1 MGHRA, CDR2 YSYEKL. The CDR3 DNA sequence: TGCGCCAGCAGCCAAGAGTTTTTCCTCCTGAACACTGAAGCTTTCTTT. This translates into CASSQEFFLLNTEAFF.

The chain is built from TRBV7-9 and TRBJ2-5, with unresolved D. Germline V gene sequence: CDR1 SEHNR, CDR2 FQNEAQ (reference sequence). This CDR3 is 13 amino acids long. V was clipped by 2 bases and J by 4 bases, with 8 bases between them. The CDR3 DNA reads TGTGCCAGCAGCTTACAGGTGGCAGAGACCCAGTACTTC. Amino acid sequence: CASSLQVAETQYF.

The chain joins TRBV19 to TRBJ1-2; D might be TRBD1 (5 bases). Germline CDR1 and CDR2: LNHDA and SQIVND (reference sequence). The CDR3 covers 14 residues. The germline V and J ends were trimmed by 1 base and 4 bases, with 10 bases remaining between them. CDR3 protein: CASSIGGAIYGYTF. The CDR3 coding sequence is TGTGCCAGTAGTATAGGTGGGGCAATCTATGGCTACACCTTC. Looking up the rest from reference TRBV19 and TRBJ1-2 gives the full variable domain: DGGITQSPKYLFRKEGQNVTLSCEQNLNHDAMYWYRQDPGQGLRLIYYSQIVNDFQKGDIAEGYSVSREKKESFPLTVTSAQKNPTAFYLCASSIGGAIYGYTFGSGTRLTVV.

The V gene is TRBV18, the J gene TRBJ1-1, with 7 nucleotides matching TRBD1. V shed 2 bases, J shed 1 base, and the junction held 4 bases outside the gene matches. CDR3 size: 15 residues. The germline V gene encodes CDR1 KGHSH and CDR2 LQKENI. The CDR3 here is CASSPMGQSNTEAFF. The CDR3 region has the DNA TGTGCCAGCTCACCAATGGGACAGTCGAACACTGAAGCTTTCTTT.

The chain recombines TRBV4-2 with TRBJ1-1, with 7 bases that match TRBD1. The CDR3 contains 16 residues. The ends lost 0 bases at V and 0 bases at J; junction bases unmatched: 4. Germline CDR1 reads LGHNA; CDR2 reads YNFKEQ. The CDR3, as DNA: TGTGCCAGCAGCCAAGATTCAGGGGGAATGAACACTGAAGCTTTCTTT. As protein: CASSQDSGGMNTEAFF.

The chain employs TRBV6-6 and TRBJ2-7; 7 bases align to TRBD1. Germline CDR1 is MNHNY and CDR2 is SVGAGI (reference sequence). The V and J ends lost 8 bases and 2 bases, in that order; junction bases with no gene match: 6. The CDR3 contains 13 residues. Here the CDR3 reads CASEGQGAYEQYF. CDR3 bases: TGTGCCAGCGAGGGGCAGGGGGCCTACGAGCAGTACTTC.

The chain carries TRBV14 and TRBJ1-2, with 9 nucleotides matching TRBD1. The CDR3 is 15 amino acids. J gave up 4 bases and V 1 base, and 4 bases lay outside the gene matches. Germline V gene data show CDR1 as SGHDN and CDR2 as FVKESK. The CDR3 here is CASSQALTGGYGYTF. The CDR3 DNA reads as TGTGCCAGCAGCCAAGCCCTGACAGGGGGCTATGGCTACACCTTC.

The V gene is TRBV9, the J gene TRBJ1-1; D is perhaps TRBD1 (5 bases). The CDR3 length is 13 residues. Trimming removed 3 bases from V and 1 base from J, with 7 bases in between. Per the germline V gene, CDR1 is SGDLS and CDR2 is YYNGEE. The CDR3, as DNA: TGTGCCAGCAGCGCCGGACAGAACACTGAAGCTTTCTTT. It is translated as CASSAGQNTEAFF.

The chain recombines TRBV5-5 with TRBJ1-1; 7 nucleotides line up with TRBD1. Trimming removed 0 bases from V and 11 bases from J; junction bases left unmatched: 4. Germline CDR1 is SGHKS and CDR2 is YYEKEE (reference sequence). The CDR3 sequence is 12 residues long. The CDR3 is CASSLGQGRAFF. The CDR3 DNA is TGTGCCAGCAGCTTGGGACAGGGACGCGCTTTCTTT.

This chain connects TRBV4-1 to TRBJ1-5; D is unclear. Germline V gives CDR1 MGHRA, CDR2 YSYEKL. This CDR3 spans 13 amino acids. Trimming removed 0 bases from V and 4 bases from J, with 4 bases in between. CDR3 nucleotide sequence: TGCGCCAGCAGCCAAGACAGAAATCAGCCCCAGCATTTT. It encodes CASSQDRNQPQHF.

The chain is built from TRBV7-3 and TRBJ2-7; D may be TRBD1 (6 bases). The V and J ends lost 1 base and 5 bases respectively, with 12 bases between them. The CDR3 contains 14 residues. CDR1 is SGHTA and CDR2 is FQGTGA in the germline V gene. The CDR3 loop is CASSLNGGGHEQYF. CDR3 nucleotide sequence: TGTGCCAGCAGCTTAAATGGTGGGGGCCACGAGCAGTACTTC.

V gene TRBV6-5 combines with J gene TRBJ2-1, with D perhaps TRBD2 (5 bases). Between the trimmed V and J ends, which lost 8 bases and 6 bases, there was a span of 17 bases. The CDR3 totals 14 residues. CDR1 and CDR2 from the germline V gene are MNHEY and SVGAGI. CDR3 sequence (DNA): TGTGCCAGCCGGTGGGAGAGTAGCTCCAATGAGCAGTTCTTC. Protein sequence: CASRWESSSNEQFF.

This clone was seen only once. In DNA, the CDR3 is TGTGCCAGCAGTCAAGACAGGAACTATGGCTACACCTTC. It is translated as CASSQDRNYGYTF. The rearrangement links TRBV6-4 to TRBJ1-2, with D perhaps matching TRBD1 (6 bases). The CDR3 spans 13 residues. The germline V and J ends were trimmed by 5 bases and 2 bases, with 9 bases remaining between them. CDR1 and CDR2 from the germline V gene are MRHNA and SNTAGT.

The chain has TRBV13 and TRBJ2-3; TRBD2 might be the D (6 bases). This CDR3 comprises 15 residues. Trimming pared 3 bases from V and 1 base from J, leaving 11 bases between. Germline-derived CDR1 and CDR2 are PRHDT and FYEKMQ (reference sequence). The CDR3 loop is CASSFRPSGTDTQYF. The CDR3, as DNA: TGTGCCAGCAGCTTTCGTCCTAGCGGCACAGATACGCAGTATTTT.